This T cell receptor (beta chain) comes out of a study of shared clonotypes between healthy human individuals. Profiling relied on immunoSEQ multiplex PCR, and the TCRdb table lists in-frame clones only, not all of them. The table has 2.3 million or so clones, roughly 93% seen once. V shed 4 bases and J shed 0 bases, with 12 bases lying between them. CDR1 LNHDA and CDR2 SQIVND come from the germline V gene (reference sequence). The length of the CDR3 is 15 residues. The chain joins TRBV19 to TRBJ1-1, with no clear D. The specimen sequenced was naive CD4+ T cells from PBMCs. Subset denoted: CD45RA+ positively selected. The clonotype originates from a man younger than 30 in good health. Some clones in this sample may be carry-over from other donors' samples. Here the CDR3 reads CASSSLRTMNTEAFF. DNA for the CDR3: TGTGCCAGTAGTAGTCTCAGGACCATGAACACTGAAGCTTTCTTT.